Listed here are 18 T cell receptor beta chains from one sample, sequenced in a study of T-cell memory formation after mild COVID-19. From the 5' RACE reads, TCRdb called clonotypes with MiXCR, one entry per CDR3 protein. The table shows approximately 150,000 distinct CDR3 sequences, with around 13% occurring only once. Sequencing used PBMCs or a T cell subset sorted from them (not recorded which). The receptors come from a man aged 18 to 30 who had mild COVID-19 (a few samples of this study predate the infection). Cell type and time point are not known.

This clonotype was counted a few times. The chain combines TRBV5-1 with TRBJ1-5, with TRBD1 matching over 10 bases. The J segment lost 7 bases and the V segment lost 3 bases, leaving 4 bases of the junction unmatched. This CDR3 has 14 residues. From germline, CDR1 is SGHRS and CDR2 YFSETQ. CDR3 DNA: TGCGCCAGCAGCTATGGACAGGGGGGGCAGCCCCAGCATTTT. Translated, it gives CASSYGQGGQPQHF.

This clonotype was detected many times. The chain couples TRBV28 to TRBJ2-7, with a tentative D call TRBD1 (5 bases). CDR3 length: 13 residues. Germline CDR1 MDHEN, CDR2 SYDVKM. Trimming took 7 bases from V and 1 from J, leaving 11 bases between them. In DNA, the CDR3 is TGTGCCAGCACGAGAAGGGGTTCCTACGAGCAGTACGTC. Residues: CASTRRGSYEQYV.

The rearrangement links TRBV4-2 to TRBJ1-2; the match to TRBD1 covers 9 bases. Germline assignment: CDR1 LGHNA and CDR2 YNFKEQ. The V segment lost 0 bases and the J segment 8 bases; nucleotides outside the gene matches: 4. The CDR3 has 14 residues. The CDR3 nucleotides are TGTGCCAGCAGCCAAGAGGGGACAGGGCTAGGCTACACCTTC. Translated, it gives CASSQEGTGLGYTF.

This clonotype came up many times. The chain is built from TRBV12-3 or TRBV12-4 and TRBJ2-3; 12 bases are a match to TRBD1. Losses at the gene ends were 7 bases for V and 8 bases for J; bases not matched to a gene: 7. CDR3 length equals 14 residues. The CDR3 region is CASTPGQGAGTQYF. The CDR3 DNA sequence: TGTGCCAGCACCCCGGGACAGGGGGCTGGTACGCAGTATTTT.

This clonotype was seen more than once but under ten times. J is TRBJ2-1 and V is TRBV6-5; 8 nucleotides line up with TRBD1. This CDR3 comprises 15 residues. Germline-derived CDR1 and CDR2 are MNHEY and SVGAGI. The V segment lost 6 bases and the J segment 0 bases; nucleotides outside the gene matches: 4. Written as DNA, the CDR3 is TGTGCCAGCAGCCAAACAGGGGGCTCCTACAATGAGCAGTTCTTC. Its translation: CASSQTGGSYNEQFF.

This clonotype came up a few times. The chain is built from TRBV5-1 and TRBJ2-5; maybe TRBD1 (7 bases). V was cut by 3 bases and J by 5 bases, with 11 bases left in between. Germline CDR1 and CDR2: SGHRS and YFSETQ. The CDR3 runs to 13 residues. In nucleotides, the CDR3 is TGCGCCAGCAGCTGGGACAGCGGGGAGACCCAGTACTTC. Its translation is CASSWDSGETQYF.

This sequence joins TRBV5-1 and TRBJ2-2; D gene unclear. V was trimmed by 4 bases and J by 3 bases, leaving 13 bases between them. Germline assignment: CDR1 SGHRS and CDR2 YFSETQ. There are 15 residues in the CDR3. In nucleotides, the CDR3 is TGCGCCAGCAGCCCCCGGGCCACTGACACCGGGGAGCTGTTTTTT. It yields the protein CASSPRATDTGELFF.

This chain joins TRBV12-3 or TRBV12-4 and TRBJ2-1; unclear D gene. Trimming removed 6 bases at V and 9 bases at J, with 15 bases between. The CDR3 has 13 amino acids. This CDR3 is CASRLSLIGEQFF. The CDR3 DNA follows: TGTGCCAGCAGGCTATCACTCATTGGTGAGCAGTTCTTC.

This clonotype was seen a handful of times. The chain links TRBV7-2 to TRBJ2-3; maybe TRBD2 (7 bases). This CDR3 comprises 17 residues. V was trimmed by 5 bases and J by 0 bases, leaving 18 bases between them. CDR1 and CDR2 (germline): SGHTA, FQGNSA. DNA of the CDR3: TGTGCCAGCAGCAAACCCCTACGGGGGGCTAGCACAGATACGCAGTATTTT. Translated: CASSKPLRGASTDTQYF.

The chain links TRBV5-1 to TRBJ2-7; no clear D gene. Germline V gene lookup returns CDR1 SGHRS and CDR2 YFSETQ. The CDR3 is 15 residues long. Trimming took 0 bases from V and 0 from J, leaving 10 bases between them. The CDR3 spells CASSLAWLDSYEQYF. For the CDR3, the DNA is TGCGCCAGCAGCTTGGCCTGGCTGGACTCCTACGAGCAGTACTTC.

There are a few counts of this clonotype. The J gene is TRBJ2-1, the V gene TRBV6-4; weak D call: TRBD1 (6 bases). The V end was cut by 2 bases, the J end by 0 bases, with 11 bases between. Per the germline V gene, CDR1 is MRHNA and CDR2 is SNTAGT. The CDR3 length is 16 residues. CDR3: CASSDEGESSYNEQFF. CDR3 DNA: TGTGCCAGCAGTGACGAGGGGGAAAGCTCCTACAATGAGCAGTTCTTC.

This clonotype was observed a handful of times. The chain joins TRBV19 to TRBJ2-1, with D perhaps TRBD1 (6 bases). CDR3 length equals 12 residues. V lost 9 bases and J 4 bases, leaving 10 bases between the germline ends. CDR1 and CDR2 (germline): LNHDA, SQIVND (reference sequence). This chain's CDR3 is CASGTPYNEQFF. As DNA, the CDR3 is TGTGCCAGCGGGACACCGTACAATGAGCAGTTCTTC.

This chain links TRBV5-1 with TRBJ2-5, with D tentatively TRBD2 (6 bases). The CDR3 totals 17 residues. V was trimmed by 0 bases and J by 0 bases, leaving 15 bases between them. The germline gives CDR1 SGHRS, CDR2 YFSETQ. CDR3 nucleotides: TGCGCCAGCAGCTTGGTGGGCGGACTAAGATACCAAGAGACCCAGTACTTC. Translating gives CASSLVGGLRYQETQYF.

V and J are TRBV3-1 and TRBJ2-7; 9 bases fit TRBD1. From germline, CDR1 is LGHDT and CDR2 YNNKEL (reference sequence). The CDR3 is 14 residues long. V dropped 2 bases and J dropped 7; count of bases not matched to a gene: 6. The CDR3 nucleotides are TGTGCCAGCAGCCAAATTCCGGGGACAGGGGAGCAGTACTTC. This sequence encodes CASSQIPGTGEQYF.

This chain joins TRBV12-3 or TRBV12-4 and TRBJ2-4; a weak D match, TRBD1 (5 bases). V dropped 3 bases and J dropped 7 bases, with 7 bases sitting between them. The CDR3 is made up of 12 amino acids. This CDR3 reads CASSLAGNIQYF. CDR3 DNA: TGTGCCAGCAGTTTGGCAGGGAACATTCAGTACTTC.

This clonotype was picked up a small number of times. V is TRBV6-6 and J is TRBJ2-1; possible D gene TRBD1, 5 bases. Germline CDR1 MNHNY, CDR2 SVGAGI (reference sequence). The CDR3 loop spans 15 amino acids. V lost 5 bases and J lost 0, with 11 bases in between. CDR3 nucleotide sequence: TGTGCCAGCAGTGCCAGACAGAGCTCCTACAATGAGCAGTTCTTC. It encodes CASSARQSSYNEQFF.

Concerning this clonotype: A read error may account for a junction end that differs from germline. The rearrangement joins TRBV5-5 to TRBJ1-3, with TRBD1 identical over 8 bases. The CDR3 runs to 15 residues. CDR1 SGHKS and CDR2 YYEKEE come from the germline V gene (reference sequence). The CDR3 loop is CASRLDRANGNTIYF. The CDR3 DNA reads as TGTGCCAGCAGATTGGACAGGGCGAATGGAAACACCATATATTTT.

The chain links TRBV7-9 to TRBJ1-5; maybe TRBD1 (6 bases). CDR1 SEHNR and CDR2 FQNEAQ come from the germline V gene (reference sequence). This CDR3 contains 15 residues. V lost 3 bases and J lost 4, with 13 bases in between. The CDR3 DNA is TGTGCCAGCAGCTTGACGGAAACAGGGAATCAGCCCCAGCATTTT. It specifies CASSLTETGNQPQHF.